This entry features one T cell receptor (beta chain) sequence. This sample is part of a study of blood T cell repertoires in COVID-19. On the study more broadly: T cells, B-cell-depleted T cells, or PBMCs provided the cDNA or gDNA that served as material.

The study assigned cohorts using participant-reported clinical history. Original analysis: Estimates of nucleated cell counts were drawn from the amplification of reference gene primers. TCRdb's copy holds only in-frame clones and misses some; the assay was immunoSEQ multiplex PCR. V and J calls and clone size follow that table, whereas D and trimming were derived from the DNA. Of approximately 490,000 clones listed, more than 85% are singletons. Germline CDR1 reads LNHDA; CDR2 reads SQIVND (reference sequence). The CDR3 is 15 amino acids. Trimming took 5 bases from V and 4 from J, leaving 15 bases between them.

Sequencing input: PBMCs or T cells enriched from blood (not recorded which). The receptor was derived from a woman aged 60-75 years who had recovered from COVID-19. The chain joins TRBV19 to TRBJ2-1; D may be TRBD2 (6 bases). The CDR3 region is CASSLSGTLYNEQFF. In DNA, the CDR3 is TGTGCCAGTAGTCTCTCCGGGACTCTATACAATGAGCAGTTCTTC.